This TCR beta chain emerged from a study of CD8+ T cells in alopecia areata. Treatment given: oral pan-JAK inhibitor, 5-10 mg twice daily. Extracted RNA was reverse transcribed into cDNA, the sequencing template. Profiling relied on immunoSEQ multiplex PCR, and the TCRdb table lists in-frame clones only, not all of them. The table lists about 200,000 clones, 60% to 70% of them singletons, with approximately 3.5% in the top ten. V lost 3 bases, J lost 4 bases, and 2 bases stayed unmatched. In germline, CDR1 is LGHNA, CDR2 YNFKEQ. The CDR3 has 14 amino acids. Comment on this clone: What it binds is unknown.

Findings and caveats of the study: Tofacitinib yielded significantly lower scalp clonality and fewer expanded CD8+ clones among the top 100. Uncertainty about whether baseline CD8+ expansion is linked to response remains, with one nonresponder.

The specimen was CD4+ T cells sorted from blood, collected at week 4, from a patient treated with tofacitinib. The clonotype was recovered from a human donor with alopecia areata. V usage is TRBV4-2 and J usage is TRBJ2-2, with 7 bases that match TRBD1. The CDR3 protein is CASSQTGTTGELFF. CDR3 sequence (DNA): TGTGCCAGCAGCCAGACAGGGACCACCGGGGAGCTGTTTTTT.